This T cell receptor beta chain was obtained from a study of blood T cell repertoires in COVID-19. Study context: The origin of the acute and convalescent COVID-19 samples was the United States, Italy and Spain. In each case, the material was cDNA or gDNA derived from T cells, B-cell-depleted T cells, or PBMCs.

As handled by the study authors: Reference gene primer amplification gave nucleated cell count estimates. Sequencing used immunoSEQ multiplex PCR; TCRdb keeps in-frame clones, though not all of them. The V and J calls and the clone size are those of that table, but D and trimming were determined from the DNA. The table lists tens of thousands of clones, approximately 80% of them singletons. Germline V CDR1 and CDR2: MNHEY, SVGAGI. V was clipped by 6 bases and J by 2 bases, with 11 bases between them. This CDR3 has 14 amino acids. Specimen: peripheral blood. This chain uses TRBV6-5 with TRBJ1-3; D remains unclear. The source is a woman at least 80 years old with acute or convalescent COVID-19. The CDR3 here is CASSEGNPGNTIYF. Written as DNA, the CDR3 is TGTGCCAGCAGCGAGGGAAATCCTGGAAACACCATATATTTT.